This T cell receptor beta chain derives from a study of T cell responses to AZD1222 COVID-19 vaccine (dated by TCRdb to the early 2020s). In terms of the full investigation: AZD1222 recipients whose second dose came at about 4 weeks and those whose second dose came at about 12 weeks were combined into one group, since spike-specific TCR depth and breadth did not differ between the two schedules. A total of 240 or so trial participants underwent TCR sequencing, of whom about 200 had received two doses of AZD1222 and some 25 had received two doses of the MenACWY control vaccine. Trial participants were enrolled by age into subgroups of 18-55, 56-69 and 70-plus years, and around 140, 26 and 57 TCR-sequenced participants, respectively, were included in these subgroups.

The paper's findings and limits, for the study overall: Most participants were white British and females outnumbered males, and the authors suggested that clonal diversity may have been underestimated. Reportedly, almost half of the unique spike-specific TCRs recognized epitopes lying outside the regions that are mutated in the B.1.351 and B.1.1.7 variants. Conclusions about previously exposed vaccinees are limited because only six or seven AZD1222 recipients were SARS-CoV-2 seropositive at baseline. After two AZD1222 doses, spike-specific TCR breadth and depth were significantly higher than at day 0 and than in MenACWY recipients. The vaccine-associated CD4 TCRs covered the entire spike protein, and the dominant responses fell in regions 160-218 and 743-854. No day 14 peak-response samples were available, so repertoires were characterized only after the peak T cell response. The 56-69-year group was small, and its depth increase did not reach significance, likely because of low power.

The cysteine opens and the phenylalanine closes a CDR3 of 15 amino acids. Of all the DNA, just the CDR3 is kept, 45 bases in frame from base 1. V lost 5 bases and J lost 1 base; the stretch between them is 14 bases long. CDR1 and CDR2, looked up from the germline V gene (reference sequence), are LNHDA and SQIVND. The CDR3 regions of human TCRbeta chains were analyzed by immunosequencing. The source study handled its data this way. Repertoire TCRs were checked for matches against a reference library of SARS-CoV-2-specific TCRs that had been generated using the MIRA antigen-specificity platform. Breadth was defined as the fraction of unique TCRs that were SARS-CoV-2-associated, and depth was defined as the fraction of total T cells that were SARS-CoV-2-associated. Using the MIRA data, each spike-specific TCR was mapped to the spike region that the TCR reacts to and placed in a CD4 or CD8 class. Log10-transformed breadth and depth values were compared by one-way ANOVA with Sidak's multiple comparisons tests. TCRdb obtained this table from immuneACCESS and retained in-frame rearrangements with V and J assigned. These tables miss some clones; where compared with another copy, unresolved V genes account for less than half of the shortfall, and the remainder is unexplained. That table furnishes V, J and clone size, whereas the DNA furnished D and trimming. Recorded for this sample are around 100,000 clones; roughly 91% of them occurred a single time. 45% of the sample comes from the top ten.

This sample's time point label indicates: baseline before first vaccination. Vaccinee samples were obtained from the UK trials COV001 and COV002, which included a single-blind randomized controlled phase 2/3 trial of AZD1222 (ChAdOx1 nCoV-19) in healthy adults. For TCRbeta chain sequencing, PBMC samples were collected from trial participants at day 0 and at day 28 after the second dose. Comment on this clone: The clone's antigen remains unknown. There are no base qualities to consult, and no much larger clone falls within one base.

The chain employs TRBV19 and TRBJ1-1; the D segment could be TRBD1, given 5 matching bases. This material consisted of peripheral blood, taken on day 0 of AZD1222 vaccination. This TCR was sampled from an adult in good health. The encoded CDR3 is CASSLGATPNTEAFF. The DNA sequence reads TGTGCCAGTAGTCTAGGGGCCACTCCGAACACTGAAGCTTTCTTT.